This T cell receptor beta chain is from a study of blood T cell repertoires in COVID-19. Study overall: The study drew acute and convalescent COVID-19 samples from the United States, Italy and Spain. Sample material is recorded as cDNA or gDNA derived from T cells, B-cell-depleted T cells, or PBMCs.

The V and J ends lost 5 bases and 1 base respectively, with 15 bases between them. This CDR3 comprises 15 residues. Per the germline V gene, CDR1 is MNHEY and CDR2 is SMNVEV (reference sequence). Per the authors' pipeline: Amplification from reference gene primers served as the basis for estimated nucleated cell counts. Data came from immunoSEQ multiplex PCR; TCRdb stores just in-frame clones and leaves some out. V and J calls plus clone size are reproduced from that table; the DNA served to infer D and trimming. This table holds about 200,000 clones, 75% to 85% found once. The chain uses TRBV27 and TRBJ2-7; no definite D call. The origin of this receptor is a human donor in a cohort sampled during active COVID-19. Material: peripheral blood. The CDR3 DNA is TGTGCCAGCAGTCCCGTATGGGCCAGGTCCTACGAGCAGTACTTC. As protein: CASSPVWARSYEQYF.